Presented here are 21 T cell receptor beta chains from one specimen sequenced in a study of blood T cell repertoires in COVID-19 (dated by TCRdb to the early 2020s). Library prep was done by the immunoSEQ multiplex PCR assay. Entries here come from immuneACCESS through TCRdb and include only in-frame sequences with V and J called. Some clones fail to appear in such tables; in the studies checked, an unresolved V gene covers under half of the shortfall, and the cause of the remainder is unknown. The sample table shows 400,000 to 550,000 clones, and roughly 89% are seen once. Roughly 4.3% of the sample is taken by the ten largest. The specimen was peripheral blood. These receptors all stem from a woman aged 25 to 45 with acute or convalescent COVID-19.

The genes are TRBV15 and TRBJ2-1, with 14 bases that match TRBD2. The V gene's germline CDR1 is LNHNV and CDR2 YYDKDF (reference sequence). With 6 bases clipped from V and 4 bases from J, the junction kept 11 bases outside the gene matches. The CDR3 totals 18 residues. The CDR3 reads CATSDSGLAGGLYNEQFF. The CDR3 coding sequence is TGTGCCACCAGTGATTCCGGACTAGCGGGGGGTCTATACAATGAGCAGTTCTTC.

The chain employs TRBV9 and TRBJ1-2; a weak D match, TRBD1 (6 bases). Deletions cut 4 bases from V and 3 bases from J, with 13 bases between. This CDR3 comprises 14 residues. In germline, CDR1 is SGDLS, CDR2 YYNGEE. The CDR3 loop is CASSPGGADYGYTF. CDR3 DNA sequence: TGTGCCAGCAGCCCCGGGGGGGCGGACTATGGCTACACCTTC.

The V gene is TRBV2, the J gene TRBJ1-1; 11 nucleotides align to TRBD1. V lost 8 bases to trimming and J lost 4 bases; unmatched junction nucleotides: 3. Germline V CDR1 and CDR2: SNHLY, FYNNEI. This CDR3 is built from 13 residues. CDR3 in DNA: TGTGCCAGCGCGGGGACAGGGGGCACTGAAGCTTTCTTT. Translated, it gives CASAGTGGTEAFF.

The rearrangement joins TRBV7-3 to TRBJ2-7; D not resolved. From germline, CDR1 is SGHTA and CDR2 FQGTGA. Trimming left V 2 bases short and J 5 bases short, with 10 bases between. This CDR3 comprises 13 residues. As DNA, the CDR3 is TGTGCCAGCAGCTTAGATGTTGGAGACGAGCAGTACTTC. It codes for CASSLDVGDEQYF. Full variable domain (missing parts from reference TRBV7-3 and TRBJ2-7): GAGVSQTPSNKVTEKGKYVELRCDPISGHTALYWYRQSLGQGPEFLIYFQGTGAADDSGLPNDRFFAVRPEGSVSTLKIQRTERGDSAVYLCASSLDVGDEQYFGPGTRLTVT.

V usage is TRBV30 and J usage is TRBJ2-7, with a possible D match to TRBD2 (6 bases). Trimming stripped 0 bases from V and 2 bases from J, with 17 bases between. The CDR3 totals 16 residues. Germline values: CDR1 GTSNPN, CDR2 SVGIG (reference sequence). In DNA, the CDR3 is TGTGCCTGGAGTGTACGAGGAGGGTCATTACCCTACGAGCAGTACTTC. Translated, it gives CAWSVRGGSLPYEQYF.

The gene calls are TRBV6-5 and TRBJ1-6, with TRBD1 as a possible D gene (6 bases). Looked up from germline, CDR1 is MNHEY and CDR2 is SVGAGI. The V and J ends lost 2 bases and 10 bases respectively, with 12 bases between them. The CDR3 sequence is 14 residues long. The CDR3 loop reads CASSYRGIGSPLHF. The CDR3 nucleotides are TGTGCCAGCAGTTACAGGGGGATTGGATCACCCCTCCACTTT.

The gene calls are TRBV24-1 and TRBJ2-2; no clear D gene. This CDR3 spans 12 amino acids. Trimming shortened V by 6 bases and J by 6 bases, and 7 bases separated the two germline ends. Germline V gives CDR1 KGHDR, CDR2 SFDVKD. The CDR3 nucleotides read TGTGCCACCAGTTCAATCCCCGGGGAGCTGTTTTTT. It is translated as CATSSIPGELFF.

CDR3 sequence reads: CASGGMRASSYNEQFF. DNA of the CDR3: TGTGCCAGTGGGGGGATGCGGGCGAGCTCCTACAATGAGCAGTTCTTC. The chain uses TRBV7-2 and TRBJ2-1, with D perhaps TRBD2 (6 bases). The germline V gene encodes CDR1 SGHTA and CDR2 FQGNSA. The CDR3 has 16 amino acids. Deletions cut 9 bases from V and 0 bases from J, with 18 bases between.

V and J are TRBV11-3 and TRBJ1-1; D is unclear. The CDR3 consists of 13 residues. Looked up from germline, CDR1 is SGHNT and CDR2 is YENEEA. Trimming removed 6 bases at V and 3 bases at J, with 11 bases between. The CDR3 reads CASRTIHHTEAFF. The CDR3 nucleotides are TGTGCCAGCAGAACTATTCATCACACTGAAGCTTTCTTT.

V is TRBV4-1 and J is TRBJ1-2; no firm D call. Trimming cost V 0 bases and J 0 bases, with 11 bases left between them. Germline loops: CDR1 MGHRA, CDR2 YSYEKL. The CDR3 length is 16 residues. CDR3: CASSQEEVPANYGYTF. The CDR3 DNA follows: TGCGCCAGCAGCCAAGAGGAGGTCCCCGCTAACTATGGCTACACCTTC.

The genes are TRBV6-5 and TRBJ2-2, with D perhaps matching TRBD2 (6 bases). This CDR3 has 14 amino acids. Germline V gene data show CDR1 as MNHEY and CDR2 as SVGAGI. Trimming took 6 bases from V and 7 from J, leaving 15 bases between them. This CDR3 is CASRQDYLGGELFF. The DNA for the CDR3 is TGTGCCAGCAGACAGGACTACCTCGGCGGGGAGCTGTTTTTT.

This chain connects TRBV2 to TRBJ2-5; 7 nucleotides line up with TRBD2. V shed 6 bases and J 2 bases; nucleotides not matched to a gene: 12. The germline V gene encodes CDR1 SNHLY and CDR2 FYNNEI. This CDR3 has 16 residues. The CDR3 DNA sequence: TGTGCCAGCAGGGTCAGGGAGCGGGGCTATCAAGAGACCCAGTACTTC. Translated: CASRVRERGYQETQYF.

The count of this clone is one. The CDR3 reads CASSLFRGPGGTSGNTIYF. The DNA for the CDR3 is TGTGCCAGCAGCTTATTCCGCGGCCCCGGGGGGACCTCTGGAAACACCATATATTTT. The rearrangement joins TRBV7-4 to TRBJ1-3, with D possibly being TRBD1 (5 bases). V dropped 2 bases and J dropped 0 bases, with 20 bases sitting between them. Germline CDR1 SGHVT, CDR2 SQSDAQ. The CDR3 runs 19 residues.

This clone was detected only once. The chain's CDR3 is CASSEQGVYTEAFF. CDR3 nucleotide sequence: TGTGCCAGCAGCGAACAGGGGGTGTACACTGAAGCTTTCTTT. V and J are TRBV5-5 and TRBJ1-1; the match to TRBD1 covers 8 bases. Germline V gives CDR1 SGHKS, CDR2 YYEKEE (reference sequence). The V gene end was trimmed by 4 bases and the J gene end by 3 bases; junction bases not matched to a gene: 5. The CDR3 totals 14 residues.

This clone was observed a single time. The gene calls are TRBV10-3 and TRBJ2-3; tentative D call: TRBD2 (5 bases). This CDR3 has 19 amino acids. Trimming left V 6 bases short and J 3 bases short, with 28 bases between. The germline V gene encodes CDR1 ENHRY and CDR2 SYGVKD. The CDR3 is CAIRANTGNTVARTDTQYF. CDR3 DNA: TGTGCCATCAGAGCAAATACCGGGAATACCGTAGCAAGAACAGATACGCAGTATTTT.

The CDR3 loop reads CASRGDRVKGSPLHF. The CDR3, as DNA: TGTGCCAGCAGGGGAGACAGGGTTAAAGGTTCACCCCTCCACTTT. The chain has TRBV6-5 and TRBJ1-6; 7 positions agree with TRBD1. V trimming: 6 bases; J trimming: 9 bases; junction bases outside the gene matches: 11. This CDR3 is built from 15 residues. Germline V gene lookup returns CDR1 MNHEY and CDR2 SVGAGI.

CDR3 sequence (DNA): TGTGCCAGCAGTTTACGACAGGGGGCTGGAAACACCATATATTTT. It specifies CASSLRQGAGNTIYF. This chain joins TRBV28 and TRBJ1-3; 9 bases line up with TRBD1. Germline CDR1 MDHEN, CDR2 SYDVKM. The J segment lost 2 bases and the V segment lost 2 bases, leaving 1 base of the junction unmatched. CDR3 size: 15 residues. Full variable domain (remainder filled in from reference TRBV28 and TRBJ1-3): DVKVTQSSRYLVKRTGEKVFLECVQDMDHENMFWYRQDPGLGLRLIYFSYDVKMKEKGDIPEGYSVSREKKERFSLILESASTNQTSMYLCASSLRQGAGNTIYFGEGSWLTVV.

This chain links TRBV5-4 with TRBJ2-7, with a weak D call TRBD2 (5 bases). CDR3 length equals 13 residues. The germline V gene has CDR1 SGHNT and CDR2 YYREEE (reference sequence). Trimming cost V 10 bases and J 0 bases, with 14 bases left between them. The CDR3 loop reads CACTGESSYEQYF. The CDR3 coding sequence is TGTGCCTGCACTGGGGAGAGCTCCTACGAGCAGTACTTC.

The rearrangement joins TRBV30 to TRBJ1-5; D gene uncertain. V dropped 1 base and J dropped 6 bases, with 13 bases sitting between them. Germline CDR1 GTSNPN, CDR2 SVGIG (reference sequence). The CDR3 totals 14 residues. The CDR3: CAWSEGRRSQPQHF. Written as DNA, the CDR3 is TGTGCCTGGAGTGAAGGCAGACGGAGTCAGCCCCAGCATTTT.

V is TRBV28 and J is TRBJ2-2, with 7 positions matching TRBD2. The CDR3 contains 10 residues. J was trimmed by 12 bases and V by 9 bases; bases with no gene match: 4. CDR1 is MDHEN and CDR2 is SYDVKM in the germline V gene. In DNA form, the CDR3 reads TGTGCCAGTGGGGGAGGGAAGCTGTTTTTT. Amino acids: CASGGGKLFF.

This chain links TRBV7-6 with TRBJ2-1, with 7 bases aligning to TRBD2. V shed 3 bases and J 5 bases; nucleotides not matched to a gene: 16. There are 18 residues in the CDR3. Germline lookup yields CDR1 SGHVS and CDR2 FNYEAQ. CDR3: CASSLLAGPGGSHNEQFF. The CDR3, as DNA: TGTGCCAGCAGCTTGTTAGCGGGTCCCGGCGGGAGCCACAATGAGCAGTTCTTC.